This TCR beta chain was captured in a study of response to subunit inactivated influenza vaccine. V lost 3 bases, J lost 2 bases, and 8 bases stayed unmatched. Germline V gene data show CDR1 as SQVTM and CDR2 as ANQGSEA. The CDR3 is 15 residues long. Via MiXCR, TCRdb re-called the RT-PCR reads, giving one row per CDR3 protein. The sample lists some 200,000 distinct CDR3 sequences; about 12% were seen once. This clonotype was detected many times. What it binds is not known. Study-level points and caveats: Each seasonal flu vaccination may recruit only limited new T cells, authors suggested.

The data were also submitted as part of a second study, on T cells expressing NK-cell markers. This second study says: 5'RACE template switching with UMIs produced the TCR beta cDNA. Once again these clonotypes came out on top in the CD3+CD56-NKG2C+ fraction of a handful of donors. Certain NKG2C+ T cell clones were expanded, and their HCMV specificity remained unclear.

Here the sequenced sample was CD8+ T cells sorted from PBMCs, taken about 11 days after vaccination. The sequence was collected from a man in his forties or fifties who received an inactivated influenza vaccine. The rearrangement links TRBV29-1 to TRBJ2-7; 9 nucleotides line up with TRBD1. CDR3 in DNA: TGCAGCGTTGAGGTATCGGGACAGGGACCCTACGAGCAGTACTTC. It yields the protein CSVEVSGQGPYEQYF.